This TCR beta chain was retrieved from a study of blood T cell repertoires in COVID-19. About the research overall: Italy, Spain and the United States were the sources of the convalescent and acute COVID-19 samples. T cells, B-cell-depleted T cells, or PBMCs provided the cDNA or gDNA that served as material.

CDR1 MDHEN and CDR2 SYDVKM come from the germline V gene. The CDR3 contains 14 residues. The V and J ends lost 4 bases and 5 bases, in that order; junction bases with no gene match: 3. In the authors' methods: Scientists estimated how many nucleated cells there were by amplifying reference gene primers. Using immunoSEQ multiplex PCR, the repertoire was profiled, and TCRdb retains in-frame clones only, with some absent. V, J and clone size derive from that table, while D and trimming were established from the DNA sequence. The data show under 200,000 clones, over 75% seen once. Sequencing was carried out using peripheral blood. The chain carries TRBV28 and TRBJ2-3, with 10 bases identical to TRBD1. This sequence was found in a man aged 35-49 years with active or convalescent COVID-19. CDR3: CASSSGTGVDTQYF. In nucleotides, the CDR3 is TGTGCCAGCAGTTCCGGGACAGGGGTAGATACGCAGTATTTT.